Each of the 3 T cell receptor beta chains below was sequenced from the same sample in a study of OX40 agonist ivuxolimab in advanced cancers. This table comes from immunoSEQ multiplex PCR, and its TCRdb copy is limited to in-frame clones, with some not included. This table has fewer than 20,000 clones, 70% to 80% appearing once. This sample comprised CD4+ or CD8+ T cells sorted from blood, obtained in a trial of the OX40 agonist ivuxolimab. The receptors shown here come from an adult with an advanced solid tumor such as melanoma, head and neck, liver or kidney cancer.

This clone was detected a few times. The chain combines TRBV28 with TRBJ2-7, with TRBD2 as a possible D gene (6 bases). V gave up 8 bases and J gave up 6 bases, with 14 bases separating them. The CDR3 has 12 residues. The germline CDR1 and CDR2 sequences are MDHEN and SYDVKM. The CDR3 DNA reads TGTGCCAGCGGGAGGCCGTTTGGCGAGCAGTACTTC. Encoded protein: CASGRPFGEQYF.

Points on this clone: An end of the junction does not agree with germline; a read error may underlie this. V usage is TRBV25-1 and J usage is TRBJ2-3, with TRBD2 identical over 7 bases. Germline V gene data show CDR1 as MGHDK and CDR2 as SYGVNS. This CDR3 region has 14 residues. This chain's CDR3 is CASSEAQRGRKMDF. The CDR3 DNA sequence: TGTGCCAGCAGTGAAGCCCAGCGGGGACGTAAAATGGATTTT.

This rearrangement joins TRBV25-1 to TRBJ2-7; TRBD1 agrees at 10 bases. Trimming removed 3 bases from V and 3 bases from J; junction bases left unmatched: 2. Germline V gives CDR1 MGHDK, CDR2 SYGVNS. CDR3 length: 14 residues. The CDR3 sequence: CASSEGTGVYEQYF. CDR3 coding DNA: TGTGCCAGCAGTGAGGGGACAGGGGTCTACGAGCAGTACTTC.